The 16 T cell receptor beta chains given below trace back to one sample, sequenced in a study of blood T cell repertoires in COVID-19. This table comes from immunoSEQ multiplex PCR, and its TCRdb copy is limited to in-frame clones, with some not included. This sample has about 270,000 clones, with approximately 90% found just once. Sequenced material: PBMCs or T cells enriched from blood (not recorded which). The receptors shown here come from a woman aged 40 to 49 with acute COVID-19.

This rearrangement joins TRBV5-5 to TRBJ2-1; D is possibly TRBD1 (6 bases). Germline values: CDR1 SGHKS, CDR2 YYEKEE (reference sequence). The CDR3 runs to 15 residues. V lost 2 bases and J 1 base, leaving 10 bases between the germline ends. In DNA, the CDR3 is TGTGCCAGCAGCTTACAGGGCGGATCCTACAATGAGCAGTTCTTC. This encodes CASSLQGGSYNEQFF.

V is TRBV20-1 and J is TRBJ1-1; TRBD1 matches 7 bases. Germline values: CDR1 DFQATT, CDR2 SNEGSKA (reference sequence). The CDR3 has 13 residues. V shed 3 bases and J 0 bases; nucleotides not matched to a gene: 1. The CDR3 loop is CSASGTVNTEAFF. CDR3 nucleotides: TGCAGTGCTAGTGGGACAGTGAACACTGAAGCTTTCTTT.

The chain links TRBV7-9 to TRBJ2-1; 8 bases are shared with TRBD1. The germline gives CDR1 SEHNR, CDR2 FQNEAQ (reference sequence). Trimming removed 1 base from V and 4 bases from J; junction bases left unmatched: 3. This CDR3 is 15 amino acids long. The CDR3 loop reads CASSLVRTGYNEQFF. The CDR3 DNA follows: TGTGCCAGCAGCTTAGTTCGGACAGGGTACAATGAGCAGTTCTTC. The whole variable domain, remainder taken from reference TRBV7-9 and TRBJ2-1, is DTGVSQNPRHKITKRGQNVTFRCDPISEHNRLYWYRQTLGQGPEFLTYFQNEAQLEKSRLLSDRFSAERPKGSFSTLEIQRTEQGDSAMYLCASSLVRTGYNEQFFGPGTRLTVL.

V usage is TRBV19 and J usage is TRBJ1-4, with 7 bases fitting TRBD1. The junction had 6 bases not matched to a gene; V was cut back by 6 bases and J by 8 bases. The CDR3 is 13 amino acids. Germline V gives CDR1 LNHDA, CDR2 SQIVND (reference sequence). CDR3 region: CASRTGWNEKLFF. In DNA form, the CDR3 reads TGTGCCAGTAGGACAGGGTGGAACGAAAAACTGTTTTTT.

The genes are TRBV6-6 and TRBJ2-3; 8 bases fit TRBD2. In germline, CDR1 is MNHNY, CDR2 SVGAGI (reference sequence). V lost 7 bases, J lost 8 bases, and 17 bases stayed unmatched. The CDR3 is 16 residues long. CDR3 nucleotides: TGTGCCAGCACAGAAAGCGGGGGCCTCCCCATACGTACGCAGTATTTT. Its translation is CASTESGGLPIRTQYF.

This chain uses TRBV3-1 (or the pseudogene TRBV3-2) with TRBJ2-3, with 13 nucleotides matching TRBD2. The length of the CDR3 is 19 residues. The V and J ends lost 0 bases and 5 bases, in that order; junction bases with no gene match: 11. Germline V gene lookup returns CDR1 LGHDT and CDR2 YNNKEL (reference sequence). The CDR3 reads CASSQDPGLAGPAGDTQYF. In nucleotides, the CDR3 is TGTGCCAGCAGCCAAGATCCGGGACTAGCGGGACCTGCGGGAGATACGCAGTATTTT.

The chain recombines TRBV9 with TRBJ1-3; maybe TRBD1 (5 bases). This CDR3 has 14 amino acids. The V end lost 3 bases, the J end lost 2 bases, and 9 bases lay between the germline ends. Germline lookup yields CDR1 SGDLS and CDR2 YYNGEE. The CDR3 loop reads CASSGGTAGNTIYF. The CDR3 DNA reads TGTGCCAGCAGCGGAGGGACTGCTGGAAACACCATATATTTT.

V usage is TRBV4-2 and J usage is TRBJ2-3; D perhaps matches TRBD1 (5 bases). Looked up from germline, CDR1 is LGHNA and CDR2 is YNFKEQ. V was pared by 0 bases and J by 0 bases, with 7 bases between. The CDR3 is 15 amino acids. CDR3 in amino acids: CASSQDWGSTDTQYF. The CDR3 bases are TGTGCCAGCAGCCAAGATTGGGGCAGCACAGATACGCAGTATTTT.

This sequence joins TRBV14 and TRBJ2-1, with unresolved D. The CDR3 length is 11 residues. The germline V and J ends were trimmed by 4 bases and 8 bases, with 6 bases remaining between them. CDR1 and CDR2 from the germline V gene are SGHDN and FVKESK. DNA of the CDR3: TGTGCCAGCAGCCGCGACTATGAGCAGTTCTTC. Its translation: CASSRDYEQFF. Drawing the rest from reference TRBV14 and TRBJ2-1, the complete variable domain is EAGVTQFPSHSVIEKGQTVTLRCDPISGHDNLYWYRRVMGKEIKFLLHFVKESKQDESGMPNNRFLAERTGGTYSTLKVQPAELEDSGVYFCASSRDYEQFFGPGTRLTVL.

The J gene is TRBJ1-3, the V gene TRBV6-1; D is unclear. The germline gives CDR1 MNHNS, CDR2 SASEGT. This CDR3 comprises 13 residues. Deletions cut 1 base from V and 8 bases from J, with 9 bases between. CDR3: CASSEVEGYTIYF. In nucleotides, the CDR3 is TGTGCCAGCAGTGAAGTTGAGGGCTACACCATATATTTT.

The chain links TRBV3-1 (or the pseudogene TRBV3-2) to TRBJ1-5; 9 bases agree with TRBD1. Unmatched junction bases numbered 7, after V lost 3 bases and J lost 4 bases. This CDR3 spans 16 amino acids. Germline V gene sequence: CDR1 LGHDT, CDR2 YNNKEL (reference sequence). Here the CDR3 reads CASSHADRGMNQPQHF. CDR3 nucleotides: TGTGCCAGCAGCCACGCCGACAGGGGGATGAATCAGCCCCAGCATTTT.

V is TRBV15 and J is TRBJ2-3; TRBD1 agrees at 11 bases. The germline V gene encodes CDR1 LNHNV and CDR2 YYDKDF (reference sequence). The CDR3 consists of 14 residues. J lost 4 bases, V lost 5 bases, and 2 bases had no gene match. CDR3 residues: CATSGGQGADTQYF. CDR3 nucleotide sequence: TGTGCCACCAGCGGGGGACAGGGGGCAGATACGCAGTATTTT.

This clone has just one count. The V and J genes are TRBV6-1 and TRBJ1-2; D unresolved. The CDR3 is 13 amino acids. The V end lost 2 bases, the J end lost 8 bases, and 12 bases lay between the germline ends. Germline V CDR1 and CDR2: MNHNS, SASEGT. The CDR3 here is CASSEITGWGYTF. CDR3 DNA sequence: TGTGCCAGCAGTGAAATAACGGGATGGGGCTACACCTTC.

The V gene is TRBV2, the J gene TRBJ2-2; D remains ambiguous. The germline V and J ends were trimmed by 8 bases and 5 bases, with 9 bases remaining between them. Germline V gives CDR1 SNHLY, CDR2 FYNNEI. The CDR3 sequence is 12 residues long. The CDR3 loop reads CASQKETGELFF. The CDR3 DNA reads TGTGCCAGCCAGAAGGAGACCGGGGAGCTGTTTTTT.

This clone was recorded once. V usage is TRBV12-3 or TRBV12-4 and J usage is TRBJ1-2; unclear D gene. V dropped 5 bases and J dropped 8 bases, with 12 bases sitting between them. The CDR3 runs 12 residues. DNA for the CDR3: TGTGCCAGCAGTCCCACCCTAGACGGCTACACCTTC. Its protein product is CASSPTLDGYTF.

The V call is TRBV15, the J call TRBJ1-6; 8 nucleotides agree with TRBD1. Per germline, CDR1 LNHNV and CDR2 YYDKDF (reference sequence). Trimming removed 6 bases from V and 6 bases from J; junction bases left unmatched: 7. The CDR3 sequence is 15 residues long. The CDR3 here is CATSNRGLRNSPLHF. The CDR3 DNA sequence: TGTGCCACCAGTAACAGGGGGTTACGTAATTCACCCCTCCACTTT.